This TCR beta chain came from a study of post-analysis software for immune sequencing data. The overall study: Disease courses included relapsing-remitting, secondary progressive and progressive-relapsing multiple sclerosis. Study observations and caveats: In multiple sclerosis, normalized Chao1 diversity was significantly below that of controls. By F measure, samples from a shared preparation batch strongly co-clustered. Compared with controls, patients had more of about 5 TRBV segments, including TRBV5-6, TRBV5-1 and TRBV20-1.

Trimming took off 0 bases at V and 3 bases at J, with 9 bases between the two ends. The CDR3 has 15 amino acids. Germline values: CDR1 MGHRA, CDR2 YSYEKL. Points on this clonotype: Its antigen is undetermined.

Every TCR beta cDNA library bore unique molecular identifiers. From about 0.98 to 11 million T cells, 550,000 or so cDNA molecules were obtained. TCRdb processed the PCR reads anew with MiXCR; each CDR3 protein has one entry. The table has roughly 580,000 distinct CDR3 sequences, 44% seen once; the top ten hold under 2%. This TCR was recovered from a girl aged 10-17 years with multiple sclerosis. The sample comprised blood. The V gene is TRBV4-1, the J gene TRBJ2-1; D is perhaps TRBD2 (6 bases). As DNA, the CDR3 is TGCGCCAGCAGCCAAGAGGGAGCGGGCTACAATGAGCAGTTCTTC. Translation: CASSQEGAGYNEQFF.